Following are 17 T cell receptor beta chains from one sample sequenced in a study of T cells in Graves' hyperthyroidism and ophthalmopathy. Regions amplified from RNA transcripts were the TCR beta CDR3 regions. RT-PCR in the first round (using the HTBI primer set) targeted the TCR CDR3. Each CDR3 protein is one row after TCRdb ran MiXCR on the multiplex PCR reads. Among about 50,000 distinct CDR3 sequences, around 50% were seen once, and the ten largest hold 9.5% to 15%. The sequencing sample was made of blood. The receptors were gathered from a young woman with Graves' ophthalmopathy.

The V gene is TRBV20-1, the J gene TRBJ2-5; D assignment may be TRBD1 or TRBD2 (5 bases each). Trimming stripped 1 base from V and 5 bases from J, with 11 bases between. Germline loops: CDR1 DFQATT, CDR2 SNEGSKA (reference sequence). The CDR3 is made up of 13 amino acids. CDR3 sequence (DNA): TGCAGTGCTAGAGGAACGGGGCGGGAGACCCAGTACTTC. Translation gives CSARGTGRETQYF.

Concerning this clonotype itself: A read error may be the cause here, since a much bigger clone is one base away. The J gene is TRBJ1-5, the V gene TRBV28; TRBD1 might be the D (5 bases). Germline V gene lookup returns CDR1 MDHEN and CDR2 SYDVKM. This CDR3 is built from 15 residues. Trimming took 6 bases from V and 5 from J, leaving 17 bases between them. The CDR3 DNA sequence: TGTGCCAGCAGCCCTATAAGAGGGGACGATCAGCCCCAGCATTTT. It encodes CASSPIRGDDQPQHF. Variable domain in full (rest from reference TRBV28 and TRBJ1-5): DVKVTQSSRYLVKRTGEKVFLECVQDMDHENMFWYRQDPGLGLRLIYFSYDVKMKEKGDIPEGYSVSREKKERFSLILESASTNQTSMYLCASSPIRGDDQPQHFGDGTRLSIL.

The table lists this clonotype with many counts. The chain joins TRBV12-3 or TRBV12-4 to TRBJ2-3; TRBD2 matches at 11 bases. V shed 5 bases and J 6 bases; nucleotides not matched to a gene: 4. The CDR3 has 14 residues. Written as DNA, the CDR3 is TGTGCCAGCAGTCTTAGCGGGAGGGGGGATACGCAGTATTTT. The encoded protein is CASSLSGRGDTQYF.

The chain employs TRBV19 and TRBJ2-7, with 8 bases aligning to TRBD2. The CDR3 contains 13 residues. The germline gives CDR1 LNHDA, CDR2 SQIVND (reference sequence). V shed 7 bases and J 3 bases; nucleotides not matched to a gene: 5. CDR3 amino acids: CASNPGLDYEQYF. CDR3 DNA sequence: TGTGCCAGTAACCCGGGACTAGACTACGAGCAGTACTTC.

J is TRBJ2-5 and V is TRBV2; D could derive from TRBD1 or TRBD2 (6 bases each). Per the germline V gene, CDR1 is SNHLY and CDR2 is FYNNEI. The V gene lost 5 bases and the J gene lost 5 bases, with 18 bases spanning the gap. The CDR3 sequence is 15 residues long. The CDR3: CASSPLLGAGETQYF. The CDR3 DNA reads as TGTGCCAGCAGTCCTCTGCTGGGGGCGGGGGAGACCCAGTACTTC.

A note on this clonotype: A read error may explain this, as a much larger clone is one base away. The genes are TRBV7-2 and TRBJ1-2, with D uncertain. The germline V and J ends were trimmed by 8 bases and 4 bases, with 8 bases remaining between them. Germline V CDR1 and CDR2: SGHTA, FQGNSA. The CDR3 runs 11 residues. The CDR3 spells CASCFFYGYTF. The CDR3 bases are TGTGCCAGCTGTTTCTTCTATGGCTACACCTTC.

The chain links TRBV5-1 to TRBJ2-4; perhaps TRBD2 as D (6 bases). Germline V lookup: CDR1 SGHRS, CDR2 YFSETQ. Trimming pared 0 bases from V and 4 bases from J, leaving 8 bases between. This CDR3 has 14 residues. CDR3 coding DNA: TGCGCCAGCAGCTTGGGACTAGGGAAAAACATTCAGTACTTC. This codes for CASSLGLGKNIQYF.

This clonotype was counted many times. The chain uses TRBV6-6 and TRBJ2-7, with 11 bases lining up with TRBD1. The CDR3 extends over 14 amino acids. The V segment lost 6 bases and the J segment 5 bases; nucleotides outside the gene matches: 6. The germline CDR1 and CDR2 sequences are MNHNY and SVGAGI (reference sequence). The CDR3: CASRRGTGGNEQYF. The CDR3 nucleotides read TGTGCCAGCAGACGGGGGACAGGGGGGAACGAGCAGTACTTC.

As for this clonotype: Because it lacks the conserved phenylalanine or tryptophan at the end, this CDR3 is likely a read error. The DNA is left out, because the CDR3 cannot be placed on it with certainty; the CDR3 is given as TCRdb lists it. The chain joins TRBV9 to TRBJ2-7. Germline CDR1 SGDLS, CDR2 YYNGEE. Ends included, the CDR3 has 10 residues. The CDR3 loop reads CASSVGRQSY.

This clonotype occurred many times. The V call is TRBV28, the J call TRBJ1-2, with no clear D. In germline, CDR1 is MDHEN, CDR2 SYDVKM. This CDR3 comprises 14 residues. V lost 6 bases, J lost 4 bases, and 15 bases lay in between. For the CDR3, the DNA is TGTGCCAGCAGGCCTATCGAGGCTCTCTATGGCTACACCTTC. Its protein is CASRPIEALYGYTF.

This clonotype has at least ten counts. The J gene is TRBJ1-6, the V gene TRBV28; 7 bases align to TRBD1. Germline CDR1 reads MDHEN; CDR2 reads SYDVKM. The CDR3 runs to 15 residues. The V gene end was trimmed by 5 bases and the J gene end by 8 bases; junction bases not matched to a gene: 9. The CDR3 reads CASSQGGAFHSPLHF. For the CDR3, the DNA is TGTGCCAGCAGTCAGGGGGGCGCCTTTCATTCACCCCTCCACTTT.

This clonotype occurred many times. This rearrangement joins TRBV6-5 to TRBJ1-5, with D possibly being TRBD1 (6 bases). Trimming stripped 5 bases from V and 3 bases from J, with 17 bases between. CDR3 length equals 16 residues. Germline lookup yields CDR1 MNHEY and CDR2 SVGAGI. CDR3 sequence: CASSRRGPQDNQPQHF. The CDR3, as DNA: TGTGCCAGCAGTCGCAGGGGTCCCCAGGACAATCAGCCCCAGCATTTT.

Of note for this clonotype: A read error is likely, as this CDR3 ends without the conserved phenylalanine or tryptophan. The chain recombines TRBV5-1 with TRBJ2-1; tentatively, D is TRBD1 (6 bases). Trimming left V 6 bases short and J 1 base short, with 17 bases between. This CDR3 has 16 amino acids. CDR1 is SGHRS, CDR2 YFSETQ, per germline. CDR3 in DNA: TGCGCCAGCAAGAATCAGGGGTTGAGATCCTACAATGAGCAGTTCAGA. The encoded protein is CASKNQGLRSYNEQFR.

CDR3 sequence reads: CAIRTGETSGNTIYF. The CDR3 coding sequence is TGTGCCATCAGGACAGGAGAAACCTCTGGAAACACCATATATTTT. The chain carries TRBV10-3 and TRBJ1-3, with TRBD1 as a possible D gene (6 bases). The germline V and J ends were trimmed by 6 bases and 0 bases, with 12 bases remaining between them. The CDR3 sequence is 15 residues long. Per the germline V gene, CDR1 is ENHRY and CDR2 is SYGVKD.

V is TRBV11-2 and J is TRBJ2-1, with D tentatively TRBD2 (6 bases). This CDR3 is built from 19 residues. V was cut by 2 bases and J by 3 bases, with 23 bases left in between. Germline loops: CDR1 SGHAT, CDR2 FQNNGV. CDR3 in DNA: TGTGCCAGCAGCTTAAGATCCAGCACCGCCCTGGGAGGCTACAATGAGCAGTTCTTC. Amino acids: CASSLRSSTALGGYNEQFF.

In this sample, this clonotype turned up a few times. In nucleotides, the CDR3 is TGTGCCAGCGGTCGACTGGCGGGGGACCAAGAGACCCAGTACTTC. Its translation is CASGRLAGDQETQYF. The V and J genes are TRBV4-2 and TRBJ2-5; the match to TRBD2 covers 7 bases. Trimming cost V 8 bases and J 0 bases; bases outside gene matches: 9. The CDR3 length is 15 residues. Germline V gene sequence: CDR1 LGHNA, CDR2 YNFKEQ.

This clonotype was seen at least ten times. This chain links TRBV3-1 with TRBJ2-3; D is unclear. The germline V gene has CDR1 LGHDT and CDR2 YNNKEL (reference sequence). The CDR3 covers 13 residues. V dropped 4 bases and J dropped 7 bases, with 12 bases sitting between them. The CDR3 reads CASSPSDGNTQYF. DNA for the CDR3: TGTGCCAGCAGCCCATCAGACGGAAATACGCAGTATTTT.